This T cell receptor (beta chain) is from a study of immune evolution from preneoplasia to lung adenocarcinoma. Here immunoSEQ multiplex PCR was the method, and the copy in TCRdb shows in-frame clones only, minus some. This repertoire shows around 16,000 clones, 80% to 90% found once; its top ten account for approximately 2.8%. Each case's diagnosis was confirmed by two pathologists on H&E. Looked up from germline, CDR1 is SEHNR and CDR2 is FQNEAQ (reference sequence). With V trimmed by 5 bases and J by 3 bases, 11 bases remained unmatched. This CDR3 has 16 amino acids. Input material: FFPE invasive lung adenocarcinoma tissue. The sequence came from a person between 65 and 79 years old with invasive lung adenocarcinoma. The chain couples TRBV7-9 to TRBJ2-5; the match to TRBD2 covers 8 bases. CDR3 in DNA: TGTGCCAGCAGCCTAGGATCCGCGGGGGGCGAAGAGACCCAGTACTTC. Translation: CASSLGSAGGEETQYF.